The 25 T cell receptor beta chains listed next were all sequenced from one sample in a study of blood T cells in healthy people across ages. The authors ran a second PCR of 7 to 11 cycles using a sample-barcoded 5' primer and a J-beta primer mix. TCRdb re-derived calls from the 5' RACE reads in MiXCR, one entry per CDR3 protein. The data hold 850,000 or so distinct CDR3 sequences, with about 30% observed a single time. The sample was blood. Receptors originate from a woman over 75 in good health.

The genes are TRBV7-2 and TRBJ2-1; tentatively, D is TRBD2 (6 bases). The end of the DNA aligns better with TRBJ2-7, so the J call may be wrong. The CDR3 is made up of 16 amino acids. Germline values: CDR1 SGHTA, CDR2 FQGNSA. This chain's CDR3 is CASSPFSGSSYNEQYF. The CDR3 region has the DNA TGTGCCAGCAGCCCGTTTAGCGGTAGCTCCTACAATGAGCAGTACTTC.

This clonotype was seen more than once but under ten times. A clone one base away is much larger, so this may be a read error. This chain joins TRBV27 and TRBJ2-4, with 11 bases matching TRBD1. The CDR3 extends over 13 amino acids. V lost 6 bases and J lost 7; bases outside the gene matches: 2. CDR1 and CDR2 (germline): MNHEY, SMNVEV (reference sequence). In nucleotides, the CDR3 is TGTGCCAGCAGCCGGGACAGGGGGAACATTCAGTACTTC. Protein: CASSRDRGNIQYF.

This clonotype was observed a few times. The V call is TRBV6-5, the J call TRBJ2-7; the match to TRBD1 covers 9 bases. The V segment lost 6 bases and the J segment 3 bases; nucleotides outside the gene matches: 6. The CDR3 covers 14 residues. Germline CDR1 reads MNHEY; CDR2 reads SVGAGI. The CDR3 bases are TGTGCCAGCAGCGGCGGGACAGGGATCTACGAGCAGTACTTC. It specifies CASSGGTGIYEQYF.

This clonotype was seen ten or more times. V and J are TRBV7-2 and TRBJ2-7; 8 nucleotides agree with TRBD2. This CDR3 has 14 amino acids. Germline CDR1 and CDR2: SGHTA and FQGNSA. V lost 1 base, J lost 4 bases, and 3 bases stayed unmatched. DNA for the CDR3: TGTGCCAGCAGCTTAGTTTCTAGCGGGTACGAGCAGTACTTC. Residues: CASSLVSSGYEQYF.

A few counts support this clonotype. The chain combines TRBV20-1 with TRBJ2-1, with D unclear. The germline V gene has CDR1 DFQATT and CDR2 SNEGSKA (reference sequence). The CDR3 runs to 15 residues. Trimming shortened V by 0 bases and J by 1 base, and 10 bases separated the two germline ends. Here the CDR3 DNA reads TGCAGTGCTAGAGAAGCTGCCCTATCCTACAATGAGCAGTTCTTC. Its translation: CSAREAALSYNEQFF.

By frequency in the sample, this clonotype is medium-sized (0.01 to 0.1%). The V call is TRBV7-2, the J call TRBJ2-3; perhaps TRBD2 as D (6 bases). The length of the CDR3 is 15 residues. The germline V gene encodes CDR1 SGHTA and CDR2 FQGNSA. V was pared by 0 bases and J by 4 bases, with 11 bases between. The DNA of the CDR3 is TGTGCCAGCAGCTTAGCGGGGGGTGGCCCAGATACGCAGTATTTT. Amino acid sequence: CASSLAGGGPDTQYF.

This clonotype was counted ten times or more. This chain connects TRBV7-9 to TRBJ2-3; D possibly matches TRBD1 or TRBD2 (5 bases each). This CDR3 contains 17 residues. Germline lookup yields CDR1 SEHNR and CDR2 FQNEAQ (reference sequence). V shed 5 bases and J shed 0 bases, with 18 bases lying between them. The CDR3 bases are TGTGCCAGCAGCATGTGGGGACCACCGTTTAGCACAGATACGCAGTATTTT. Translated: CASSMWGPPFSTDTQYF.

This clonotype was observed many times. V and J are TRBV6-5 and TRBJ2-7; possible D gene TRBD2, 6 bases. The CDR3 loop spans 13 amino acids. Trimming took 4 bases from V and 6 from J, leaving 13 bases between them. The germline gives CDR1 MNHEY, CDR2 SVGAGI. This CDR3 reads CASSLRVRGEQYF. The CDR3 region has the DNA TGTGCCAGCAGTTTACGGGTGCGGGGCGAGCAGTACTTC.

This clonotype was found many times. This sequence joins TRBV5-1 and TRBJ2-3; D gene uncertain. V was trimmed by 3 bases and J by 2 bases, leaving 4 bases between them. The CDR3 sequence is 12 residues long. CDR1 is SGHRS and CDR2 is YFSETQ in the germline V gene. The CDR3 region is CASSWNTDTQYF. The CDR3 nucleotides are TGCGCCAGCAGCTGGAACACAGATACGCAGTATTTT.

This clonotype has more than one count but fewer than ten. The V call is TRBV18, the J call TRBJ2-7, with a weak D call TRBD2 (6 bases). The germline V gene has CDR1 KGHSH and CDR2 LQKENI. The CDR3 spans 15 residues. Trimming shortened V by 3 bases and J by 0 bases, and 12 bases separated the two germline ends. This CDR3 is CASSPRVGGSYEQYF. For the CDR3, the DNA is TGTGCCAGCTCACCGCGGGTCGGGGGCTCCTACGAGCAGTACTTC.

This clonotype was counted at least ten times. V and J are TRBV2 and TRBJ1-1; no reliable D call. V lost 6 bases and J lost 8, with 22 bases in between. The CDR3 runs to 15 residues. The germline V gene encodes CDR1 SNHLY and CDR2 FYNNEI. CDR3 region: CASRLTAPVSREAFF. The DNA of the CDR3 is TGTGCCAGCAGATTAACCGCACCGGTTAGCCGAGAAGCTTTCTTT.

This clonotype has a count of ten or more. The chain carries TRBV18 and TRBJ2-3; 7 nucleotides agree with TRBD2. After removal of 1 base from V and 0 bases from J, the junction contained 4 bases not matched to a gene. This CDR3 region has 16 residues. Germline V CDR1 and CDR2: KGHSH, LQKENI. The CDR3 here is CASSPRATSSTDTQYF. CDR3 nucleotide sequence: TGTGCCAGCTCACCACGGGCGACTAGCAGCACAGATACGCAGTATTTT. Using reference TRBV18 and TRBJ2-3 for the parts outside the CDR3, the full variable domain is NAGVMQNPRHLVRRRGQEARLRCSPMKGHSHVYWYRQLPEEGLKFMVYLQKENIIDESGMPKERFSAEFPKEGPSILRIQQVVRGDSAAYFCASSPRATSSTDTQYFGPGTRLTVL.

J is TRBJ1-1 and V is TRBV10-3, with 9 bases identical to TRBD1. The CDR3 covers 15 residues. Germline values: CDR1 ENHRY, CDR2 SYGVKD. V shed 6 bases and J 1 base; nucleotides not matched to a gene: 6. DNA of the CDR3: TGTGCCATCAGGCTTGGACAGGGGAAGAACACTGAAGCTTTCTTT. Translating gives CAIRLGQGKNTEAFF.

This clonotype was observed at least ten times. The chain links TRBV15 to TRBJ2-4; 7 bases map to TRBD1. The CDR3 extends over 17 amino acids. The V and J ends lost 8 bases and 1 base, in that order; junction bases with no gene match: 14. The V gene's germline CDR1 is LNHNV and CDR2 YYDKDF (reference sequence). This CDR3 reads CATGNLRGPLAKNIQYF. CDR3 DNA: TGTGCCACCGGTAATCTAAGGGGGCCGCTGGCCAAAAACATTCAGTACTTC. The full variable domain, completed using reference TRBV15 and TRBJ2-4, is DAMVIQNPRYQVTQFGKPVTLSCSQTLNHNVMYWYQQKSSQAPKLLFHYYDKDFNNEADTPDNFQSRRPNTSFCFLDIRSPGLGDTAMYLCATGNLRGPLAKNIQYFGAGTRLSVL.

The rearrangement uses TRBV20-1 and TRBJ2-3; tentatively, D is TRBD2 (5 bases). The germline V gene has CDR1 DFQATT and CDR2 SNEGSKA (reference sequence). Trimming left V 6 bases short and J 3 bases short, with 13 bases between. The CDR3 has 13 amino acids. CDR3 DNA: TGCAGTGCAATCCTTAGCGTGACAGATACGCAGTATTTT. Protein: CSAILSVTDTQYF.

This CDR3 reads CASRRDTETQYF. DNA of the CDR3: TGTGCCAGCAGACGGGACACAGAGACCCAGTACTTC. This chain joins TRBV2 and TRBJ2-5; the D gene is possibly TRBD1 (6 bases). Germline V gives CDR1 SNHLY, CDR2 FYNNEI. V was shortened by 6 bases and J by 4 bases, with 9 bases between the two germline ends. The CDR3 length is 12 residues.

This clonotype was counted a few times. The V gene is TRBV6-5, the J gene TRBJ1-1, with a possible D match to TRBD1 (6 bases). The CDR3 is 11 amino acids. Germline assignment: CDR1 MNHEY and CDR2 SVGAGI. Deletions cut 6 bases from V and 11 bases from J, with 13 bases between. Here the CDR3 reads CASRFQGRAFF. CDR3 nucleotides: TGTGCCAGCAGATTTCAGGGGAGGGCTTTCTTT.

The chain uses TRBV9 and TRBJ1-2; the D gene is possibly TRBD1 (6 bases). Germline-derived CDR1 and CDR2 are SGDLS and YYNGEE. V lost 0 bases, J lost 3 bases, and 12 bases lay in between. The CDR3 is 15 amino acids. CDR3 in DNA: TGTGCCAGCAGCGTAGACACAGGGACGGACTATGGCTACACCTTC. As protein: CASSVDTGTDYGYTF.

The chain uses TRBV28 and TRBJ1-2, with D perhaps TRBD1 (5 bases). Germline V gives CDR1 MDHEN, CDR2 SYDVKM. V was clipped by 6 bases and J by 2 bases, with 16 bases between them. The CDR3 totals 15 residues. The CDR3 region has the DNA TGTGCCAGCAGCCAACCCACTGGGGCAAACTATGGCTACACCTTC. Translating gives CASSQPTGANYGYTF.

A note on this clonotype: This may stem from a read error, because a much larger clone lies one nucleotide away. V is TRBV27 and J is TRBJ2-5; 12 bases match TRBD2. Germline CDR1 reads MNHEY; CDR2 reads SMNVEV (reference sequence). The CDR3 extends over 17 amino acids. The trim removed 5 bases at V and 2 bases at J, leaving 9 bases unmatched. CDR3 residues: CASSPIALAGGQETQYF. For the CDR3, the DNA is TGTGCCAGCAGTCCTATAGCCCTAGCGGGGGGGCAAGAGACCCAGTACTTC.

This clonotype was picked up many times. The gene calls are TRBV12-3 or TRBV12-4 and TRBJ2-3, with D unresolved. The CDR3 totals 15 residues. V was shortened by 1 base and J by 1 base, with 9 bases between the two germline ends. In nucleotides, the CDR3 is TGTGCCAGCAGTTTAGAGGGCGGAGGCACAGATACGCAGTATTTT. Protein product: CASSLEGGGTDTQYF.

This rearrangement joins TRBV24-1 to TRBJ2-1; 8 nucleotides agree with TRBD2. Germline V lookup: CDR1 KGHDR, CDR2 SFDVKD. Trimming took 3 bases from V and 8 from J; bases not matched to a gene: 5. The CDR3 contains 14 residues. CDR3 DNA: TGTGCCACCAGTGATCGGGGGGGGGTCTATGAGCAGTTCTTC. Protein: CATSDRGGVYEQFF.

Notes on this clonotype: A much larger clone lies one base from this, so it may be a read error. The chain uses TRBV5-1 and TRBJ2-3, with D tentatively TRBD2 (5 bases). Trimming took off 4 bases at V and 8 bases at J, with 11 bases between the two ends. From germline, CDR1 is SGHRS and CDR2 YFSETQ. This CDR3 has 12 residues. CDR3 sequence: CASSPNAGTQYF. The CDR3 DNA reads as TGCGCCAGCAGCCCCAACGCGGGTACGCAGTATTTT.

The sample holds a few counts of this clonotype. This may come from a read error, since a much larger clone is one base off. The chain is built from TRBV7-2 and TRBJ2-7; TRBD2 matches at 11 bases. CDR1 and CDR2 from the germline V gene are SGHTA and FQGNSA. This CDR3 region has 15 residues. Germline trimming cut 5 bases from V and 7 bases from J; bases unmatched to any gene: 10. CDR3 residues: CASSPFSGGANEQYF. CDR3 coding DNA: TGTGCCAGCAGCCCCTTTAGCGGGGGGGCCAATGAGCAGTACTTC.

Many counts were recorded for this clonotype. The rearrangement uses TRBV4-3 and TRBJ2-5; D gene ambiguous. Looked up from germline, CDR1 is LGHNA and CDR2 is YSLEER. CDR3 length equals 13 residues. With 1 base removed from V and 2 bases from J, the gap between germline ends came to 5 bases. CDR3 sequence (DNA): TGCGCCAGCAGCCAAGGGCCACAAGAGACCCAGTACTTC. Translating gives CASSQGPQETQYF.